The next 32 T cell receptor beta chains were all read from a single sample in a study of blood T cell repertoires in COVID-19. Data came from immunoSEQ multiplex PCR; TCRdb stores just in-frame clones and leaves some out. The table includes tens of thousands of clones, more than 85% detected once. Sequences were obtained from peripheral blood. Source of these receptors: a human donor with active COVID-19. The donor label of this sample is uncertain.

J is TRBJ2-3 and V is TRBV4-2; 9 bases agree with TRBD2. The CDR3 loop spans 16 amino acids. Germline lookup yields CDR1 LGHNA and CDR2 YNFKEQ. V lost 0 bases, J lost 4 bases, and 5 bases stayed unmatched. CDR3 coding DNA: TGTGCCAGCAGCCAAGAGAAGGTAGCGGGGGCAGATACGCAGTATTTT. Encoded protein: CASSQEKVAGADTQYF.

This chain links TRBV5-1 with TRBJ1-4, with a possible D match to TRBD1 (6 bases). Trimming removed 7 bases from V and 8 bases from J, with 21 bases in between. Germline loops: CDR1 SGHRS, CDR2 YFSETQ. This CDR3 region has 15 residues. The CDR3 nucleotides are TGCGCCAGCTCGGCCCAGGGGCGCCCCGGAGAAAAACTGTTTTTT. It is translated as CASSAQGRPGEKLFF.

This clone came up once. The chain employs TRBV7-8 and TRBJ2-7; D is possibly TRBD1 (6 bases). The CDR3 loop spans 16 amino acids. Germline V lookup: CDR1 SGHVS, CDR2 FQNEAQ. The germline V and J ends were trimmed by 0 bases and 3 bases, with 15 bases remaining between them. The CDR3 DNA follows: TGTGCCAGCAGCTTAGCAGGTGGCCAGGGGTACTACGAGCAGTACTTC. Translated, it gives CASSLAGGQGYYEQYF.

This clone was counted once. The chain employs TRBV24-1 and TRBJ2-5, with a weak D call TRBD2 (7 bases). The germline gives CDR1 KGHDR, CDR2 SFDVKD. Trimming pared 4 bases from V and 5 bases from J, leaving 13 bases between. CDR3 size: 14 residues. CDR3 loop: CATSETGGRETQYF. CDR3 coding DNA: TGTGCCACCAGTGAAACCGGGGGGCGGGAGACCCAGTACTTC.

The rearrangement joins TRBV5-1 to TRBJ1-3; maybe TRBD1 (5 bases). V was cut by 0 bases and J by 2 bases, with 12 bases left in between. The germline CDR1 and CDR2 sequences are SGHRS and YFSETQ. This CDR3 is built from 16 residues. CDR3 coding DNA: TGCGCCAGCAGCTTGGAGGCCAGGGCGGCTGGAAACACCATATATTTT. Encoded protein: CASSLEARAAGNTIYF.

V is TRBV7-6 and J is TRBJ2-7; TRBD2 is a possible D gene (5 bases). CDR3 size: 17 residues. Between the trimmed V and J ends, which lost 1 base and 3 bases, there was a span of 19 bases. Germline assignment: CDR1 SGHVS and CDR2 FNYEAQ. CDR3 protein: CASSLGSVTGLDYEQYF. The CDR3 coding sequence is TGTGCCAGCAGCTTAGGTTCGGTCACGGGGTTGGACTACGAGCAGTACTTC.

The gene calls are TRBV5-8 and TRBJ2-5, with D possibly TRBD2 on 7 matching bases. Germline values: CDR1 SGHTS, CDR2 YDEGEE. Deletions cut 3 bases from V and 5 bases from J, with 17 bases between. There are 15 residues in the CDR3. CDR3 protein: CASSSPLGGGETQYF. CDR3 DNA sequence: TGTGCCAGCAGCTCTCCCTTAGGGGGGGGCGAGACCCAGTACTTC.

The rearrangement uses TRBV2 and TRBJ2-2; 8 bases are a match to TRBD2. Germline V lookup: CDR1 SNHLY, CDR2 FYNNEI. The CDR3 runs 13 residues. J lost 6 bases, V lost 3 bases, and 0 bases had no gene match. CDR3 in amino acids: CASSDSGAGELFF. CDR3 sequence (DNA): TGTGCCAGCAGTGATAGCGGGGCCGGGGAGCTGTTTTTT.

V usage is TRBV7-2 and J usage is TRBJ2-2; 11 nucleotides line up with TRBD2. The CDR3 contains 17 residues. Germline CDR1 SGHTA, CDR2 FQGNSA. The V and J ends lost 3 bases and 3 bases, in that order; junction bases with no gene match: 6. This CDR3 is CASSFSGGALYTGELFF. Here the CDR3 DNA reads TGTGCCAGCAGCTTTAGCGGGGGGGCACTGTACACCGGGGAGCTGTTTTTT.

The rearrangement links TRBV10-1 to TRBJ2-1; 7 bases are a match to TRBD1. CDR1 and CDR2 from the germline V gene are WNHNN and SYGVQD (reference sequence). This CDR3 is 15 amino acids long. Trimming at V came to 5 bases and at J to 0 bases, leaving 4 bases not matched to a gene. The CDR3 DNA sequence: TGCGCCAGCAGTTGGACAGGTCGCTCCTACAATGAGCAGTTCTTC. It specifies CASSWTGRSYNEQFF.

The V call is TRBV27, the J call TRBJ1-6; D is possibly TRBD1 (6 bases). The CDR3 is made up of 14 amino acids. The V gene lost 6 bases and the J gene lost 10 bases, with 16 bases spanning the gap. Germline-derived CDR1 and CDR2 are MNHEY and SMNVEV (reference sequence). CDR3 in amino acids: CASRINREPSPLHF. The CDR3, as DNA: TGTGCCAGCAGAATCAACAGGGAACCGTCACCCCTCCACTTT.

This clone was counted a single time. This rearrangement joins TRBV5-6 to TRBJ1-2, with D maybe TRBD1 (6 bases). The CDR3 loop spans 14 amino acids. Between the trimmed V and J ends, which lost 5 bases and 4 bases, there was a span of 15 bases. Germline V gene data show CDR1 as SGHDT and CDR2 as YYEEEE. The DNA for the CDR3 is TGTGCCAGCAGAATGAGTGGGGGCTCCTATGGCTACACCTTC. Its protein is CASRMSGGSYGYTF.

This clone was found once. The rearrangement joins TRBV6-5 to TRBJ2-6; 7 positions agree with TRBD2. CDR3 length equals 15 residues. The germline V gene has CDR1 MNHEY and CDR2 SVGAGI. The V segment lost 6 bases and the J segment 5 bases; nucleotides outside the gene matches: 7. The CDR3 DNA is TGTGCCAGCAGCGACGGGGGGTCCCGGGCCAACGTCCTGACTTTC. Its translation: CASSDGGSRANVLTF.

As DNA, the CDR3 is TGTGCCAGCAGCACGGGACAGGGGAGATATAATTCACCCCTCCACTTT. Protein product: CASSTGQGRYNSPLHF. The rearrangement links TRBV5-6 to TRBJ1-6; 10 positions agree with TRBD1. Germline-derived CDR1 and CDR2 are SGHDT and YYEEEE. J was trimmed by 4 bases and V by 4 bases; bases with no gene match: 5. The CDR3 runs to 16 residues. Complete variable domain (other parts from reference TRBV5-6 and TRBJ1-6): DAGVTQSPTHLIKTRGQQVTLRCSPKSGHDTVSWYQQALGQGPQFIFQYYEEEERQRGNFPDRFSGHQFPNYSSELNVNALLLGDSALYLCASSTGQGRYNSPLHFGNGTRLTVT.

The chain carries TRBV7-9 and TRBJ2-2, with a weak D call TRBD1 (6 bases). Germline values: CDR1 SEHNR, CDR2 FQNEAQ (reference sequence). The length of the CDR3 is 14 residues. The V end lost 11 bases, the J end lost 1 base, and 14 bases lay between the germline ends. The CDR3 nucleotides read TGTGCCGGGGGCTCGCAGGGGAACACCGGGGAGCTGTTTTTT. It codes for CAGGSQGNTGELFF.

The chain is built from TRBV7-9 and TRBJ2-2, with no clear D. This CDR3 region has 13 residues. The germline gives CDR1 SEHNR, CDR2 FQNEAQ (reference sequence). V was cut by 1 base and J by 8 bases, with 8 bases left in between. The CDR3 sequence: CASSLGQYGELFF. The CDR3 DNA reads as TGTGCCAGCAGCTTAGGACAATATGGGGAGCTGTTTTTT.

This chain uses TRBV3-1 (or the pseudogene TRBV3-2) with TRBJ2-1, with D perhaps matching TRBD2 (6 bases). Germline CDR1 reads LGHDT; CDR2 reads YNNKEL (reference sequence). V was trimmed by 4 bases and J by 10 bases, leaving 17 bases between them. The length of the CDR3 is 14 residues. CDR3 loop: CASSPTRTGEEQFF. DNA of the CDR3: TGTGCCAGCAGCCCAACCCGGACGGGGGAGGAGCAGTTCTTC.

The rearrangement uses TRBV5-1 and TRBJ2-3; 7 positions match TRBD1. The CDR3 has 15 residues. Trimming cost V 0 bases and J 3 bases; bases outside gene matches: 4. The V gene's germline CDR1 is SGHRS and CDR2 YFSETQ. In DNA, the CDR3 is TGCGCCAGCAGCTTGGAAGTGACAGGGACAGATACGCAGTATTTT. Its translation is CASSLEVTGTDTQYF.

This chain connects TRBV10-3 to TRBJ2-7; D may be TRBD1 (6 bases). V was pared by 6 bases and J by 8 bases, with 11 bases between. From germline, CDR1 is ENHRY and CDR2 SYGVKD. The CDR3 contains 11 residues. The CDR3 loop is CAIRDTGKQYF. Here the CDR3 DNA reads TGTGCCATCAGGGACACAGGGAAGCAGTACTTC.

The chain carries TRBV27 and TRBJ2-1; D is undetermined. This CDR3 contains 12 residues. The germline V and J ends were trimmed by 2 bases and 6 bases, with 5 bases remaining between them. Germline V lookup: CDR1 MNHEY, CDR2 SMNVEV (reference sequence). The CDR3 region is CASSLGGNEQFF. The CDR3, as DNA: TGTGCCAGCAGTTTAGGCGGCAATGAGCAGTTCTTC.

The chain recombines TRBV10-2 with TRBJ2-7; D is possibly TRBD1 (5 bases). There are 13 residues in the CDR3. The germline V and J ends were trimmed by 2 bases and 2 bases, with 7 bases remaining between them. Germline CDR1 WSHSY, CDR2 SAAADI. CDR3 loop: CASSEPGTYEQYF. DNA for the CDR3: TGCGCCAGCAGTGAGCCAGGGACCTACGAGCAGTACTTC.

This sequence joins TRBV18 and TRBJ1-2, with TRBD1 as a possible D gene (5 bases). V lost 2 bases to trimming and J lost 6 bases, with 22 bases between them. Germline V gene data show CDR1 as KGHSH and CDR2 as LQKENI. This CDR3 comprises 17 residues. CDR3 residues: CASSPFPQGASGDGYTF. CDR3 in DNA: TGTGCCAGCTCACCATTCCCCCAGGGCGCGAGTGGGGATGGCTACACCTTC.

On this clone: One junction end does not reproduce the germline sequence, and a read error may be involved. This sequence joins TRBV7-7 and TRBJ2-3; the D is unclear. The CDR3 length is 14 residues. The germline V gene has CDR1 SSHAT and CDR2 FNYEAQ (reference sequence). The DNA of the CDR3 is TGTGCTAGCAGCTTAGACTCGAGCACAGATACGCAGTATTTT. Its translation is CASSLDSSTDTQYF.

The chain couples TRBV5-1 to TRBJ1-1; D ambiguous. The V end was cut by 4 bases, the J end by 1 base, with 14 bases between. This CDR3 region has 15 residues. Germline lookup yields CDR1 SGHRS and CDR2 YFSETQ. The CDR3 here is CASSPSSGGNTEAFF. CDR3 coding DNA: TGCGCCAGCAGCCCCTCGAGCGGAGGGAACACTGAAGCTTTCTTT.

This chain uses TRBV14 with TRBJ1-1, with D possibly TRBD1 on 6 matching bases. V was trimmed by 6 bases and J by 3 bases, leaving 11 bases between them. The CDR3 spans 13 residues. Germline V gene lookup returns CDR1 SGHDN and CDR2 FVKESK. CDR3 residues: CASRGGQHTEAFF. As DNA, the CDR3 is TGTGCCAGCAGGGGCGGACAGCACACTGAAGCTTTCTTT.

V and J are TRBV2 and TRBJ2-7; possible D gene TRBD2, 7 bases. Between the trimmed V and J ends, which lost 4 bases and 8 bases, there was a span of 15 bases. CDR3 length: 13 amino acids. Germline V gives CDR1 SNHLY, CDR2 FYNNEI. This CDR3 is CASSGLAGGKQYF. The CDR3 DNA reads TGTGCCAGCAGTGGACTAGCCGGGGGCAAGCAGTACTTC.

This clone was seen just once. The V gene is TRBV3-1 (or the pseudogene TRBV3-2), the J gene TRBJ2-2; 7 bases are a match to TRBD2. The germline gives CDR1 LGHDT, CDR2 YNNKEL (reference sequence). J lost 6 bases, V lost 4 bases, and 8 bases had no gene match. The CDR3 is 15 residues long. This CDR3 is CASSPGLLTSGELFF. CDR3 in DNA: TGTGCCAGCAGCCCGGGACTACTCACGTCCGGGGAGCTGTTTTTT.

The chain links TRBV3-1 (or the pseudogene TRBV3-2) to TRBJ1-3; the D gene is possibly TRBD1 (5 bases). V shed 2 bases and J shed 3 bases, with 11 bases lying between them. The length of the CDR3 is 15 residues. Germline-derived CDR1 and CDR2 are LGHDT and YNNKEL (reference sequence). CDR3 amino acids: CASSQYSGNGNTIYF. In DNA form, the CDR3 reads TGTGCCAGCAGCCAATATTCAGGGAATGGAAACACCATATATTTT.

The rearrangement links TRBV7-2 to TRBJ1-1, with 8 nucleotides matching TRBD1. V trimming: 4 bases; J trimming: 8 bases; junction bases outside the gene matches: 3. The germline CDR1 and CDR2 sequences are SGHTA and FQGNSA. The CDR3 extends over 12 amino acids. CDR3 in amino acids: CASSSRTGEAFF. The CDR3 DNA follows: TGTGCCAGCAGCTCGCGGACAGGGGAAGCTTTCTTT.

This clone appeared once. The chain carries TRBV4-2 and TRBJ2-5; 11 bases match TRBD2. Looked up from germline, CDR1 is LGHNA and CDR2 is YNFKEQ. CDR3 length: 19 residues. The V segment lost 1 base and the J segment 1 base; nucleotides outside the gene matches: 11. The DNA for the CDR3 is TGTGCCAGCAGCCAAGGAAGCTCAGGGACTAGCGGCCTCCAAGAGACCCAGTACTTC. Translation gives CASSQGSSGTSGLQETQYF.

The rearrangement joins TRBV30 to TRBJ2-3, with D perhaps matching TRBD2 (6 bases). The germline V gene encodes CDR1 GTSNPN and CDR2 SVGIG (reference sequence). The CDR3 is 16 residues long. V was pared by 4 bases and J by 0 bases, with 17 bases between. The CDR3 DNA reads as TGTGCCTGGAATGGTAGCGGATGTAGTAGCACAGATACGCAGTATTTT. It encodes CAWNGSGCSSTDTQYF.

The chain uses TRBV10-3 and TRBJ2-7, with TRBD2 matching 7 bases. V lost 10 bases, J lost 2 bases, and 14 bases stayed unmatched. The germline V gene encodes CDR1 ENHRY and CDR2 SYGVKD. This CDR3 has 15 residues. The DNA for the CDR3 is TGTGCCACCCTGGGGAGGGACCTCCTTGCCTACGAGCAGTACTTC. This translates into CATLGRDLLAYEQYF.